These T cell receptor beta chains were read from a single sample in a study of Ad26.COV2.S vaccination and SARS-CoV-2 variants. TCRdb's copy holds only in-frame clones and misses some; the assay was immunoSEQ multiplex PCR. Among 400,000 to 450,000 clones listed, roughly 90% were seen once. The specimen was peripheral blood, collected in a trial of Ad26.COV2.S vaccine versus placebo. The receptors were gathered from a person aged 18-65 years who received the Ad26.COV2.S COVID-19 vaccine or a placebo. CDR3s include the opening cysteine and the closing phenylalanine or tryptophan. Each record gives: J gene, D gene, clone size, CDR3 length, V gene, CDR3 DNA, CDR3 protein. The D gene is left open where the match is weak. Clone size is not always given. Where it is, it says once, few, many or a class for expanded clones.

>TRBJ2-3|TRBD2|-|17|TRBV5-1
TGCGCCAGCAGTAGCGGGAGGGTCGAATGGTTTACAGATACGCAGTATTTT
CASSSGRVEWFTDTQYF
>TRBJ1-4|TRBD1|-|17|TRBV7-9
TGTGCCAGCAGCCTAACGGACAGGGGCGAGGATTCAGGGGGACTGTTTTTT
CASSLTDRGEDSGGLFF
>TRBJ2-3|-|-|14|TRBV7-2
TGTGCCAGCAGCTTAGTGCAGGGAGCAGATACGCAGTATTTT
CASSLVQGADTQYF
>TRBJ1-4|-|-|14|TRBV5-1
TGCGCCAGCAGTCGACGGGGTGCGAATGAAAAACTGTTTTTT
CASSRRGANEKLFF
>TRBJ2-7|-|-|19|TRBV7-2
TGTGCCAGCAGCTTAGCGGTGACCCCACCAGGGGCGAAGGTCTACGAGCAGTACTTC
CASSLAVTPPGAKVYEQYF
>TRBJ1-1|-|-|12|TRBV19
TGTGCCAGTGCGACAGGGAACACTGAAGCTTTCTTT
CASATGNTEAFF
>TRBJ1-2|-|-|16|TRBV18
TGTGCCAGCTCACTCCGACAGAGGGGTGATGAAGATGGCTACACCTTC
CASSLRQRGDEDGYTF
>TRBJ1-3|TRBD1|-|17|TRBV5-1
TGCGCCAGCAGCGGAGGACAGGGGGCTTCTACTGGAAACACCATATATTTT
CASSGGQGASTGNTIYF
>TRBJ2-7|TRBD1|-|13|TRBV5-1
TGCGCCAGCAGCTTGGACAGGGGGCACGAGCAGTACTTC
CASSLDRGHEQYF
>TRBJ2-3|TRBD2|few|15|TRBV6-2/TRBV6-3
TGTGCCAGCAGCCCCGGACTAGCACACACAGATACGCAGTATTTT
CASSPGLAHTDTQYF
>TRBJ2-7|TRBD1|-|13|TRBV6-5
TGTGCCAGTAAAAAGGACAGGACCTACGAGCAGTACTTC
CASKKDRTYEQYF
>TRBJ1-5|-|-|15|TRBV6-5
TGTGCCAGCAGTTACCCTCGGAAACCAAGGCAGCCCCAGCATTTT
CASSYPRKPRQPQHF
>TRBJ2-5|TRBD2|-|15|TRBV5-4
TGTGCCAGCAGCTCGACTAGCGGGAAGCAAGAGACCCAGTACTTC
CASSSTSGKQETQYF
>TRBJ2-1|TRBD1|-|17|TRBV5-5
TGTGCCAGCAGCTTGTTGTTCGTAGGGACAGAGTACAATGAGCAGTTCTTC
CASSLLFVGTEYNEQFF
>TRBJ1-5|TRBD1|-|14|TRBV5-6
TGTGCCAGCAGCTTCGGGACAGTCGATCAGCCCCAGCATTTT
CASSFGTVDQPQHF
>TRBJ2-1|TRBD2|-|18|TRBV28
TGTGCCAGCAGTACCTCCGGACTAGCGGGAATTGGTTACAATGAGCAGTTCTTC
CASSTSGLAGIGYNEQFF
>TRBJ2-1|-|-|15|TRBV5-5
TGTGCCAGCAGCTTGGACAGGGTTTCCTACAATGAGCAGTTCTTC
CASSLDRVSYNEQFF
>TRBJ1-6|-|few|16|TRBV7-8
TGTGCCAGCAGCCTGAGGTCGGGGAATACGAATTCACCCCTCCACTTT
CASSLRSGNTNSPLHF
>TRBJ2-1|-|-|13|TRBV19
TGTGCCAGTGAGGGGGAGTGGAGGAATGAGCAGTTCTTC
CASEGEWRNEQFF
>TRBJ2-1|-|-|12|TRBV25-1
TGTGCCAGCAGTGGTTTTCACCGTGAGCAGTTCTTC
CASSGFHREQFF
>TRBJ2-1|-|-|14|TRBV10-1
TGCGCCAGCAGTGAACAGGAGGGCCCCTATGAGCAGTTCTTC
CASSEQEGPYEQFF